Here is one T cell receptor beta chain with its context. Its matching antigen is unknown. Each of the patients experienced relapse following autologous stem cell transplantation, and their brentuximab vedotin exposure differed. The method was immunoSEQ multiplex PCR; TCRdb's version includes in-frame clones alone and lacks a portion of them. Here the sample spans about 20,000 clones, over 65% being singletons. V lost 1 base and J 4 bases, leaving 9 bases between the germline ends. CDR1 and CDR2 from the germline V gene are SGHRS and YFSETQ. The CDR3 is made up of 13 amino acids. This record comes from a study of PD-1 blockade in classical Hodgkin lymphoma. Findings and caveats of the study: Exclusion applied to patients who initiated nivolumab less than 1 year following ASCT. Nothing has yet pinned down what causes the repertoire differences, possibly disease activity or prior therapy. Newly diagnosed patients were reported to start with lower TCR diversity than healthy donors. A significant rise in TCR diversity was seen by C4D1 for CD4+ cells but not for CD8+ cells.

This rearrangement joins TRBV5-1 to TRBJ2-7; D not certain. The sample in question was peripheral blood mononuclear cells (PBMCs), obtained before the second cycle of nivolumab. The receptor comes from a human donor with classical Hodgkin lymphoma. The CDR3 region is CASSLLQDYEQYF. CDR3 bases: TGCGCCAGCAGCTTGTTGCAGGATTACGAGCAGTACTTC. The variable domain in full, completed from reference TRBV5-1 and TRBJ2-7, reads KAGVTQTPRYLIKTRGQQVTLSCSPISGHRSVSWYQQTPGQGLQFLFEYFSETQRNKGNFPGRFSGRQFSNSRSEMNVSTLELGDSALYLCASSLLQDYEQYFGPGTRLTVT.